Presented here are 20 T cell receptor beta chains from one specimen sequenced in a study of OX40 agonist ivuxolimab in advanced cancers. Only in-frame clones appear in the TCRdb table, and some are missing; sequencing was by immunoSEQ multiplex PCR. The table records approximately 79,000 clones, less than 90% of them present only once. The sample in question was CD4+ or CD8+ T cells sorted from blood, obtained in a trial of the OX40 agonist ivuxolimab. Receptor source: an adult with an advanced solid tumor such as melanoma, head and neck, liver or kidney cancer.

The rearrangement joins TRBV7-3 to TRBJ1-6; no clear D gene. Trimming cost V 3 bases and J 8 bases, with 14 bases left between them. From germline, CDR1 is SGHTA and CDR2 FQGTGA. The CDR3 covers 15 residues. The CDR3 bases are TGTGCCAGCAGCTTGAAGGGAAGATTGGATTCACCCCTCCACTTT. Its protein is CASSLKGRLDSPLHF.

The J gene is TRBJ2-7, the V gene TRBV7-8; D possibly uses TRBD1 or TRBD2 (5 bases each). Germline V CDR1 and CDR2: SGHVS, FQNEAQ. V was pared by 5 bases and J by 7 bases, with 24 bases between. CDR3 length: 16 amino acids. CDR3 nucleotide sequence: TGTGCCAGCAGCAAAAGACGGAGTAGTGGGACGGAGGAGCAGTACTTC. It codes for CASSKRRSSGTEEQYF.

The rearrangement links TRBV9 to TRBJ2-3; D is unclear. There are 13 residues in the CDR3. The ends were cut back, 3 bases at V and 0 bases at J, with 5 bases in the middle. Germline CDR1 reads SGDLS; CDR2 reads YYNGEE. CDR3 region: CASSASSTDTQYF. CDR3 bases: TGTGCCAGCAGCGCGAGCAGCACAGATACGCAGTATTTT.

The J gene is TRBJ1-5, the V gene TRBV27; a weak D match, TRBD1 (5 bases). The CDR3 contains 16 residues. Germline V gene sequence: CDR1 MNHEY, CDR2 SMNVEV (reference sequence). The V end lost 4 bases, the J end lost 6 bases, and 19 bases lay between the germline ends. The CDR3 DNA is TGTGCCAGCAGTTCCTCGGACGGGGGAAGGACTCAGCCCCAGCATTTT. This gives the protein CASSSSDGGRTQPQHF.

The rearrangement links TRBV7-2 to TRBJ2-1; the match to TRBD2 covers 12 bases. The CDR3 sequence is 16 residues long. Per germline, CDR1 SGHTA and CDR2 FQGNSA. The J segment lost 4 bases and the V segment lost 4 bases, leaving 5 bases of the junction unmatched. The CDR3 loop is CASSSSGGAAYNEQFF. Written as DNA, the CDR3 is TGTGCCAGCAGCTCTAGCGGGGGGGCCGCTTACAATGAGCAGTTCTTC.

The chain uses TRBV18 and TRBJ1-1, with TRBD1 matching over 8 bases. After removal of 5 bases from V and 2 bases from J, the junction contained 10 bases not matched to a gene. The length of the CDR3 is 16 residues. CDR1 KGHSH and CDR2 LQKENI come from the germline V gene. In DNA, the CDR3 is TGTGCCAGCTCAACTCACCCGGACAGGGTCAACACTGAAGCTTTCTTT. Its protein product is CASSTHPDRVNTEAFF. The full variable domain, rest sourced from reference TRBV18 and TRBJ1-1, is NAGVMQNPRHLVRRRGQEARLRCSPMKGHSHVYWYRQLPEEGLKFMVYLQKENIIDESGMPKERFSAEFPKEGPSILRIQQVVRGDSAAYFCASSTHPDRVNTEAFFGQGTRLTVV.

The V call is TRBV11-3, the J call TRBJ1-1; D unclear. The CDR3 consists of 13 residues. V was trimmed by 5 bases and J by 2 bases, leaving 9 bases between them. Germline V gene data show CDR1 as SGHNT and CDR2 as YENEEA. CDR3 coding DNA: TGTGCCAGCAGCCCAGAAGGAAACACTGAAGCTTTCTTT. Translated: CASSPEGNTEAFF.

In DNA form, the CDR3 reads TGTGCCAGCAGCTCTGGTATGGGAAACACCATATATTTT. Translated: CASSSGMGNTIYF. This chain joins TRBV7-2 and TRBJ1-3, with D uncertain. Germline assignment: CDR1 SGHTA and CDR2 FQGNSA. Trimming left V 4 bases short and J 4 bases short, with 8 bases between. This CDR3 contains 13 residues.

This chain uses TRBV6-5 with TRBJ2-2; D could derive from TRBD1 or TRBD2 (5 bases each). The CDR3 runs 15 residues. The ends were cut back, 5 bases at V and 0 bases at J, with 10 bases in the middle. The germline CDR1 and CDR2 sequences are MNHEY and SVGAGI. CDR3 amino acids: CASSPQGPNTGELFF. DNA of the CDR3: TGTGCCAGCAGTCCTCAGGGACCGAACACCGGGGAGCTGTTTTTT.

CDR3 coding DNA: TGTGCCAGCAGCAGCGGCTCTAGCGGGGGGGAGACCCAGTACTTC. Translation: CASSSGSSGGETQYF. V and J are TRBV5-4 and TRBJ2-5; 11 bases align to TRBD2. The CDR3 spans 15 residues. V was clipped by 4 bases and J by 5 bases; unmatched bases: 7. Germline CDR1 and CDR2: SGHNT and YYREEE (reference sequence).

The chain is built from TRBV5-4 and TRBJ1-1; D may be TRBD1 (5 bases). The germline V gene encodes CDR1 SGHNT and CDR2 YYREEE (reference sequence). V lost 0 bases, J lost 3 bases, and 12 bases lay in between. The CDR3 is 15 amino acids. The CDR3 reads CASSLVRGRDTEAFF. The CDR3 bases are TGTGCCAGCAGCTTGGTACGGGGCCGAGACACTGAAGCTTTCTTT. Looking up the rest from reference TRBV5-4 and TRBJ1-1 gives the full variable domain: ETGVTQSPTHLIKTRGQQVTLRCSSQSGHNTVSWYQQALGQGPQFIFQYYREEENGRGNFPPRFSGLQFPNYSSELNVNALELDDSALYLCASSLVRGRDTEAFFGQGTRLTVV.

The rearrangement uses TRBV19 and TRBJ1-3, with D maybe TRBD1 (5 bases). The CDR3 spans 14 residues. V was pared by 3 bases and J by 4 bases, with 10 bases between. The germline CDR1 and CDR2 sequences are LNHDA and SQIVND (reference sequence). The CDR3 reads CASSMWGKGNTIYF. CDR3 DNA sequence: TGTGCCAGTAGTATGTGGGGGAAAGGAAACACCATATATTTT.

The chain combines TRBV5-1 with TRBJ2-5, with D possibly being TRBD2 (6 bases). Trimming left V 4 bases short and J 4 bases short, with 14 bases between. CDR3 length: 14 residues. Germline lookup yields CDR1 SGHRS and CDR2 YFSETQ. The CDR3 DNA sequence: TGCGCCAGCAGCCCAAGGAGGGAAGGAGAGACCCAGTACTTC. It encodes CASSPRREGETQYF.

V and J are TRBV9 and TRBJ2-1; either TRBD1 or TRBD2 may fit D (5 bases each). Germline V gene data show CDR1 as SGDLS and CDR2 as YYNGEE. V lost 4 bases to trimming and J lost 6 bases, with 11 bases between them. This CDR3 comprises 13 residues. The CDR3 loop reads CASSIGTGNEQFF. CDR3 in DNA: TGTGCCAGCAGCATAGGGACCGGCAATGAGCAGTTCTTC.

J is TRBJ1-5 and V is TRBV19; possibly TRBD1 for D (6 bases). Looked up from germline, CDR1 is LNHDA and CDR2 is SQIVND (reference sequence). The length of the CDR3 is 18 residues. The ends were cut back, 3 bases at V and 4 bases at J, with 22 bases in the middle. CDR3: CASSIFSGLGAKNQPQHF. CDR3 coding DNA: TGTGCCAGTAGTATCTTCTCTGGTCTGGGGGCGAAAAATCAGCCCCAGCATTTT. Full variable domain (rest looked up from reference TRBV19 and TRBJ1-5): DGGITQSPKYLFRKEGQNVTLSCEQNLNHDAMYWYRQDPGQGLRLIYYSQIVNDFQKGDIAEGYSVSREKKESFPLTVTSAQKNPTAFYLCASSIFSGLGAKNQPQHFGDGTRLSIL.

This clone was seen once. This chain links TRBV6-5 with TRBJ1-5; D not resolved. Germline CDR1 is MNHEY and CDR2 is SVGAGI. Trimming left V 5 bases short and J 10 bases short, with 15 bases between. This CDR3 comprises 13 residues. Here the CDR3 DNA reads TGTGCCAGCAGTCTTTTAGGGATGGAACCCCAGCATTTT. Translated, it gives CASSLLGMEPQHF.

The chain is built from TRBV5-4 and TRBJ1-4; 7 nucleotides line up with TRBD1. Germline CDR1 and CDR2: SGHNT and YYREEE (reference sequence). V shed 3 bases, J shed 4 bases, and the junction held 3 bases outside the gene matches. The CDR3 has 14 amino acids. The CDR3 loop is CASSSGQDNEKLFF. Written as DNA, the CDR3 is TGTGCCAGCAGCTCAGGACAGGATAATGAAAAACTGTTTTTT.

As DNA, the CDR3 is TGTGCCATCAGTGGCCAGGGTAGCGGGGGGGCAGGCGACGAGCAGTACTTC. This codes for CAISGQGSGGAGDEQYF. This chain connects TRBV10-3 to TRBJ2-7, with 11 nucleotides matching TRBD2. The germline gives CDR1 ENHRY, CDR2 SYGVKD. This CDR3 is 17 amino acids long. The V segment lost 4 bases and the J segment 5 bases; nucleotides outside the gene matches: 13.

This chain connects TRBV7-2 to TRBJ2-3; D possibly corresponds to TRBD1 (5 bases). The length of the CDR3 is 15 residues. Per the germline V gene, CDR1 is SGHTA and CDR2 is FQGNSA. Trimming pared 5 bases from V and 5 bases from J, leaving 17 bases between. For the CDR3, the DNA is TGTGCCAGCAGCCGGACACAAGGGGTGATAGATACGCAGTATTTT. Residues: CASSRTQGVIDTQYF.

The V gene is TRBV4-1, the J gene TRBJ2-5; perhaps TRBD1 as D (6 bases). The V gene's germline CDR1 is MGHRA and CDR2 YSYEKL. Deletions cut 2 bases from V and 4 bases from J, with 11 bases between. The CDR3 spans 14 residues. The CDR3 region is CASSQPEQGETQYF. In DNA, the CDR3 is TGCGCCAGCAGCCAACCCGAACAGGGAGAGACCCAGTACTTC.